The T cell receptor (beta chain) under discussion was sequenced for a study of lymphopenia after photon versus proton radiotherapy (dated by TCRdb to about 2019). In the study overall: In patients with gastrointestinal tumors who developed high-grade lymphopenia, the study compared the immunological effects of photon radiation therapy with those of proton radiation therapy. The study aimed to characterize how the two radiation modalities differ in their impact on the immune system. A cohort of some 22 patients with gastrointestinal tumors who received either photon or proton therapy and subsequently developed lymphopenia was included. Study-level results and caveats: Relative stability during treatment was observed in proton-treated patients, whereas loss of naive T cells and TCR diversity and gain of effector/memory populations were observed in photon-treated patients. Across the cohort, among patients who died, a greater drop in TCR diversity after the nadir was inversely correlated with overall survival time. After the lymphocyte count nadir, repertoires from photon-treated patients showed oligoclonal expansion, particularly of CD8+ Temra cells, and this expansion drove the decline in diversity. The survival association was assessed only in patients who died, and the authors presented better survival with proton therapy as a possibility rather than a demonstrated result.

The receptor library was made with the immunoSEQ multiplex PCR assay. T cell repertoires were profiled by deep sequencing of rearranged TCR beta loci, alongside multiparametric flow cytometry. Not all clones reach the TCRdb copy of this immuneACCESS table, which keeps in-frame sequences only. Checked studies attribute under half of the gap to unresolved V genes and leave the rest unexplained. The sample profile shows 35,000 to 45,000 clones; approximately 81% of them were found once. The ten largest account for under 3% of the sample. This clone was detected only a few times. This receptor's antigen is unknown. Nothing much larger sits one base from this clone, and base qualities are not available. The germline V gene (reference sequence) specifies MNHNY as CDR1 and SVGAGI as CDR2. Trimming costs V 4 bases and J 6 bases, and their ends lie 10 bases apart. Spanning cysteine to phenylalanine, the CDR3 consists of 12 amino acids. Just CDR3 DNA is preserved here, 36 bases in frame from base 1.

The chain employs TRBV6-6 and TRBJ2-7, and TRBD1 may be the D gene, going by 5 matching bases. The sample in question was peripheral blood, obtained from a patient treated with photon-based radiotherapy. The sequence was collected from a man aged 50 to 59 with gastric cancer. The CDR3 sequence is CASSWGRVEQYF. The sequenced DNA is TGTGCCAGCAGTTGGGGCCGGGTCGAGCAGTACTTC.